This TCR beta chain was obtained from a study of PD-L1 blockade in urothelial cancer. About the study: The analyses of blood took place 3 weeks (second dose) and 6 weeks after treatment start.

Spike-ins of synthetic TCR analog templates went into each PCR. Method: immunoSEQ multiplex PCR; TCRdb's copy keeps in-frame clones and lacks some. The data show around 87,000 clones, less than 90% seen once. As concerns this clone: Its target is not known.

The time point denotes: peripheral blood 6 weeks after treatment start. General study results and limits: Tumor-linked clones in blood grew more by 3 weeks in durable-benefit patients.

The sequences come from PBMCs, collected around atezolizumab (anti-PD-L1) treatment. The sequence came from a man between 70 and 80 years old with urothelial cancer.

The CDR3 loop is CASSSAGLTYEQYF. The CDR3 DNA follows: TGTGCCAGCAGTTCGGCGGGGCTCACCTACGAGCAGTACTTC. The rearrangement uses TRBV6-5 and TRBJ2-7, with D possibly being TRBD2 (6 bases). The CDR3 contains 14 residues. V was trimmed by 4 bases and J by 2 bases, leaving 12 bases between them. Per the germline V gene, CDR1 is MNHEY and CDR2 is SVGAGI.